This T cell receptor beta chain was identified during a study of cytomegalovirus exposure and HLA in healthy donors. This cohort consisted of healthy bone marrow donors. Of note for this clone: Antigen: not known.

Primers: 60 Vbeta forward and 13 Jbeta reverse. Data came from immunoSEQ multiplex PCR; TCRdb stores just in-frame clones and leaves some out. This table holds 190,000 or so clones, roughly four fifths found once. Study-wide results and caveats: Presence/absence analyses supposed approximately even sequencing depth among donors. TCR beta V- and J-gene trimming was later associated with a missense DCLRE1C variant.

This TCR derives from a boy aged 2 to 9 in good health and CMV-seronegative. The sample was PBMCs.

CDR3 sequence (DNA): TGTGCCAGTAGTATAGATCGACAGATTAACACCGGGGAGCTGTTTTTT. As protein: CASSIDRQINTGELFF. The chain links TRBV19 to TRBJ2-2; the D gene is possibly TRBD1 (5 bases). Germline CDR1 reads LNHDA; CDR2 reads SQIVND (reference sequence). V was pared by 0 bases and J by 2 bases, with 10 bases between. CDR3 length: 16 amino acids.